Below, 29 T cell receptor beta chains from the same sample are listed, as sequenced in a study of blood T cell repertoires in COVID-19. Using immunoSEQ multiplex PCR, the repertoire was profiled, and TCRdb retains in-frame clones only, with some absent. Of about 220,000 clones detected, around 88% appear once; the ten largest clones hold roughly 14%. The sample was PBMCs or T cells enriched from blood (not recorded which). The receptors come from a woman aged 50 to 60 with acute COVID-19.

The chain employs TRBV27 and TRBJ2-7; TRBD2 matches at 7 bases. This CDR3 comprises 14 residues. With V trimmed by 6 bases and J by 2 bases, 7 bases remained unmatched. In germline, CDR1 is MNHEY, CDR2 SMNVEV (reference sequence). The CDR3 protein is CASRAGSGAYEQYF. CDR3 DNA sequence: TGTGCCAGCAGAGCGGGGAGCGGGGCCTACGAGCAGTACTTC.

This clone appeared once. The V call is TRBV5-1, the J call TRBJ2-1, with 7 bases lining up with TRBD2. CDR1 is SGHRS, CDR2 YFSETQ, per germline. There are 16 residues in the CDR3. Trimming at V came to 4 bases and at J to 3 bases, leaving 10 bases not matched to a gene. The CDR3 DNA follows: TGCGCCAGCAGCGCCCCCCGTCTAGCGGACTACAATGAGCAGTTCTTC. Amino acids: CASSAPRLADYNEQFF.

V is TRBV30 and J is TRBJ2-3; TRBD1 might be the D (5 bases). Trimming removed 2 bases from V and 6 bases from J, with 9 bases in between. The germline CDR1 and CDR2 sequences are GTSNPN and SVGIG (reference sequence). The CDR3 extends over 12 amino acids. In nucleotides, the CDR3 is TGTGCCTGGAGTACCCAGGGTGATACGCAGTATTTT. Its protein is CAWSTQGDTQYF.

This chain links TRBV29-1 with TRBJ2-2; D is unclear. With 5 bases removed from V and 6 bases from J, the gap between germline ends came to 7 bases. Germline V gene data show CDR1 as SQVTM and CDR2 as ANQGSEA. This CDR3 has 11 amino acids. The CDR3 DNA follows: TGCAGCGTTCAGACTGCCGGGGAGCTGTTTTTT. This encodes CSVQTAGELFF.

This clone has a count of ten or more. The V call is TRBV4-1, the J call TRBJ1-4; 7 bases agree with TRBD1. Looked up from germline, CDR1 is MGHRA and CDR2 is YSYEKL. V shed 4 bases and J 8 bases; nucleotides not matched to a gene: 10. The CDR3 is 15 amino acids. CDR3 loop: CASSPGDRDGEKLFF. DNA for the CDR3: TGCGCCAGCAGCCCGGGAGACAGGGACGGGGAAAAACTGTTTTTT.

The chain carries TRBV5-1 and TRBJ1-4; 9 bases line up with TRBD1. The CDR3 contains 16 residues. Germline V CDR1 and CDR2: SGHRS, YFSETQ. J gave up 10 bases and V 3 bases, and 13 bases lay outside the gene matches. The CDR3 DNA reads TGCGCCAGCAGCTCTGGGGGACAGGGCCCAAAAGGAAAACTGTTTTTT. It encodes CASSSGGQGPKGKLFF.

The V gene is TRBV13, the J gene TRBJ2-1; D is possibly TRBD1 (5 bases). V dropped 4 bases and J dropped 3 bases, with 10 bases sitting between them. Germline V lookup: CDR1 PRHDT, CDR2 FYEKMQ (reference sequence). The CDR3 loop spans 14 amino acids. The CDR3 sequence: CASSWRQYYNEQFF. In nucleotides, the CDR3 is TGTGCCAGCAGCTGGAGACAGTACTACAATGAGCAGTTCTTC.

Here the CDR3 reads CASSLDGGKGDEQFF. CDR3 coding DNA: TGCGCCAGCAGCTTGGATGGCGGGAAGGGCGATGAGCAGTTCTTC. The genes are TRBV5-1 and TRBJ2-1; perhaps TRBD2 as D (6 bases). This CDR3 comprises 15 residues. From germline, CDR1 is SGHRS and CDR2 YFSETQ. Trimming removed 0 bases from V and 8 bases from J, with 15 bases in between.

The CDR3 sequence: CASSLGFGSSIQYF. The CDR3 DNA reads as TGTGCCAGCAGTTTAGGGTTTGGTTCTAGCATTCAGTACTTC. The chain couples TRBV28 to TRBJ2-4; D not certain. The V end lost 2 bases, the J end lost 9 bases, and 14 bases lay between the germline ends. This CDR3 region has 14 residues. The germline V gene encodes CDR1 MDHEN and CDR2 SYDVKM.

The chain uses TRBV29-1 and TRBJ2-3, with a possible D match to TRBD2 (5 bases). V lost 5 bases, J lost 0 bases, and 9 bases lay in between. Germline V gene lookup returns CDR1 SQVTM and CDR2 ANQGSEA. The CDR3 is 13 amino acids. CDR3: CSVSGPSTDTQYF. DNA for the CDR3: TGCAGCGTTAGCGGACCTAGCACAGATACGCAGTATTTT.

The genes are TRBV5-1 and TRBJ2-3; 8 nucleotides match TRBD2. From germline, CDR1 is SGHRS and CDR2 YFSETQ. There are 13 residues in the CDR3. Trimming removed 4 bases from V and 6 bases from J; junction bases left unmatched: 4. Here the CDR3 DNA reads TGCGCCAGCAGCCGCGGGGGGCCGGATACGCAGTATTTT. It specifies CASSRGGPDTQYF.

This rearrangement joins TRBV18 to TRBJ2-1; 14 nucleotides match TRBD2. The germline CDR1 and CDR2 sequences are KGHSH and LQKENI. The CDR3 consists of 16 residues. The V segment lost 0 bases and the J segment 8 bases; nucleotides outside the gene matches: 3. CDR3 DNA sequence: TGTGCCAGCTCACCACCGGGACTAGCGGGAGTGGATGAGCAGTTCTTC. It encodes CASSPPGLAGVDEQFF.

The chain employs TRBV7-2 and TRBJ2-3, with TRBD2 matching over 12 bases. V shed 6 bases and J 2 bases; nucleotides not matched to a gene: 6. CDR1 and CDR2 from the germline V gene are SGHTA and FQGNSA. The CDR3 is 16 amino acids. The CDR3 coding sequence is TGTGCCAGCAGGGGGGGACTAGCGGGCCACACAGATACGCAGTATTTT. Protein: CASRGGLAGHTDTQYF.

The rearrangement joins TRBV10-2 to TRBJ2-2, with 14 bases fitting TRBD2. Germline trimming cut 6 bases from V and 3 bases from J; bases unmatched to any gene: 3. From germline, CDR1 is WSHSY and CDR2 SAAADI. CDR3 length equals 16 residues. CDR3 loop: CASRGLAGVDTGELFF. Written as DNA, the CDR3 is TGCGCCAGCAGGGGACTAGCGGGAGTAGACACCGGGGAGCTGTTTTTT.

The chain carries TRBV7-2 and TRBJ2-1; 9 bases line up with TRBD2. The J segment lost 7 bases and the V segment lost 5 bases, leaving 12 bases of the junction unmatched. CDR1 is SGHTA and CDR2 is FQGNSA in the germline V gene. The CDR3 has 16 amino acids. Here the CDR3 DNA reads TGTGCCAGCAGCCAAGGTCGGCTAGCGGGACGAAATGAGCAGTTCTTC. This encodes CASSQGRLAGRNEQFF.

The chain recombines TRBV29-1 with TRBJ1-1; TRBD1 matches 10 bases. Per the germline V gene, CDR1 is SQVTM and CDR2 is ANQGSEA. V lost 7 bases to trimming and J lost 3 bases; unmatched junction nucleotides: 5. The CDR3 is made up of 13 amino acids. CDR3 sequence (DNA): TGCAGCGCCAGGGGACAGGGGTACACTGAAGCTTTCTTT. It is translated as CSARGQGYTEAFF.

CDR3 nucleotides: TGTGCCAGCAGTTTGCCCCGACTACCCACGGGGGAGCAGTACTTC. Translated, it gives CASSLPRLPTGEQYF. The chain recombines TRBV28 with TRBJ2-7, with TRBD2 as a possible D gene (5 bases). V dropped 3 bases and J dropped 7 bases, with 19 bases sitting between them. Germline V gives CDR1 MDHEN, CDR2 SYDVKM. The CDR3 covers 15 residues.

This clone came up once. V usage is TRBV7-2 and J usage is TRBJ2-1, with TRBD2 matching 15 bases. V shed 5 bases, J shed 8 bases, and the junction held 7 bases outside the gene matches. The CDR3 is made up of 16 amino acids. Germline assignment: CDR1 SGHTA and CDR2 FQGNSA. CDR3 in amino acids: CASSPPGLAGGYEQFF. CDR3 nucleotide sequence: TGTGCCAGCAGCCCACCGGGACTAGCGGGAGGCTATGAGCAGTTCTTC.

The V gene is TRBV9, the J gene TRBJ2-1; D might be TRBD1 (6 bases). The CDR3 contains 13 residues. V lost 2 bases and J 5 bases, leaving 8 bases between the germline ends. From germline, CDR1 is SGDLS and CDR2 YYNGEE. The CDR3: CASSVAGDNEQFF. CDR3 sequence (DNA): TGTGCCAGCAGCGTTGCAGGGGACAATGAGCAGTTCTTC.

This rearrangement joins TRBV6-2 or TRBV6-3 to TRBJ2-1; 9 positions match TRBD1. This CDR3 has 12 residues. With 6 bases clipped from V and 10 bases from J, the junction kept 4 bases outside the gene matches. Germline loops: CDR1 MNHEY, CDR2 SVGEGT. CDR3 region: CASSRQGEEQFF. DNA of the CDR3: TGTGCCAGCAGCAGACAGGGGGAAGAGCAGTTCTTC.

The V and J genes are TRBV2 and TRBJ1-6, with D maybe TRBD1 (6 bases). The CDR3 spans 14 residues. Germline values: CDR1 SNHLY, CDR2 FYNNEI. V was trimmed by 7 bases and J by 11 bases, leaving 18 bases between them. CDR3 sequence (DNA): TGTGCCAGCATTCTAGACAGGAGCCAGACACCCCTCCACTTT. This sequence encodes CASILDRSQTPLHF.

The chain employs TRBV28 and TRBJ2-7; D remains ambiguous. Trimming shortened V by 8 bases and J by 2 bases, and 16 bases separated the two germline ends. Looked up from germline, CDR1 is MDHEN and CDR2 is SYDVKM. The CDR3 extends over 14 amino acids. Here the CDR3 DNA reads TGTGCCAGCGGCCGTTGGGCCCCTACCTACGAGCAGTACTTC. This encodes CASGRWAPTYEQYF.

This chain uses TRBV2 with TRBJ2-1; D might be TRBD2 (6 bases). Trimming stripped 6 bases from V and 4 bases from J, with 10 bases between. CDR3 size: 13 residues. Germline V lookup: CDR1 SNHLY, CDR2 FYNNEI. For the CDR3, the DNA is TGTGCCAGCAGGGCTAGCGCTTACAATGAGCAGTTCTTC. Protein: CASRASAYNEQFF.

V is TRBV4-3 and J is TRBJ2-5; 7 bases line up with TRBD2. Germline CDR1 and CDR2: LGHNA and YSLEER. CDR3 length: 17 amino acids. V shed 0 bases and J 5 bases; nucleotides not matched to a gene: 12. The CDR3 protein is CASSQDVGDYTRETQYF. DNA of the CDR3: TGCGCCAGCAGCCAAGACGTCGGGGACTACACACGGGAGACCCAGTACTTC.

The chain has TRBV5-1 and TRBJ2-7; no clear D. Germline assignment: CDR1 SGHRS and CDR2 YFSETQ. The CDR3 has 13 amino acids. V was trimmed by 1 base and J by 6 bases, leaving 11 bases between them. DNA for the CDR3: TGCGCCAGCAGCTTGATTAGCTCAAGCGAGCAGTACTTC. It is translated as CASSLISSSEQYF. Looking up the rest from reference TRBV5-1 and TRBJ2-7 gives the full variable domain: KAGVTQTPRYLIKTRGQQVTLSCSPISGHRSVSWYQQTPGQGLQFLFEYFSETQRNKGNFPGRFSGRQFSNSRSEMNVSTLELGDSALYLCASSLISSSEQYFGPGTRLTVT.

In this sample, this clone turned up once. The CDR3 region is CASSYSGTVSNQPQHF. The CDR3 DNA reads as TGTGCCAGCAGTTACTCCGGGACTGTTAGCAATCAGCCCCAGCATTTT. The rearrangement joins TRBV2 to TRBJ1-5; tentatively, D is TRBD1 (5 bases). The CDR3 consists of 16 residues. Between the trimmed V and J ends, which lost 5 bases and 0 bases, there was a span of 14 bases. Germline-derived CDR1 and CDR2 are SNHLY and FYNNEI.

This chain links TRBV5-1 with TRBJ2-1; 7 bases match TRBD2. This CDR3 is built from 19 residues. With 3 bases clipped from V and 8 bases from J, the junction kept 23 bases outside the gene matches. CDR1 and CDR2 (germline): SGHRS, YFSETQ. The DNA of the CDR3 is TGCGCCAGCAGCTCCCCCCTTTTCGGGACGATCCGGGGGGACCATGAGCAGTTCTTC. This encodes CASSSPLFGTIRGDHEQFF.

The J gene is TRBJ2-7, the V gene TRBV7-9, with a tentative D call TRBD1 (5 bases). V lost 1 base and J 3 bases, leaving 13 bases between the germline ends. Germline V gene sequence: CDR1 SEHNR, CDR2 FQNEAQ (reference sequence). The CDR3 runs 15 residues. CDR3 sequence: CASSLVAGRIYEQYF. The CDR3 coding sequence is TGTGCCAGCAGCTTAGTGGCAGGGCGGATCTACGAGCAGTACTTC. Together with reference TRBV7-9 and TRBJ2-7, the CDR3 gives the full variable domain: DTGVSQNPRHKITKRGQNVTFRCDPISEHNRLYWYRQTLGQGPEFLTYFQNEAQLEKSRLLSDRFSAERPKGSFSTLEIQRTEQGDSAMYLCASSLVAGRIYEQYFGPGTRLTVT.

The V call is TRBV5-5, the J call TRBJ1-4, with a possible D match to TRBD1 (6 bases). The CDR3 has 13 residues. V dropped 2 bases and J dropped 8 bases, with 10 bases sitting between them. Per the germline V gene, CDR1 is SGHKS and CDR2 is YYEKEE (reference sequence). CDR3 sequence: CASSLRDNEKLFF. The CDR3 nucleotides are TGTGCCAGCAGCTTAAGGGACAACGAAAAACTGTTTTTT.